This TCR beta chain was observed in a study of technical replicates of blood from a handful of donors. Sequencing used immunoSEQ multiplex PCR; TCRdb keeps in-frame clones, though not all of them. Of some 87,000 clones listed, more than 85% are singletons. The V gene lost 5 bases and the J gene lost 4 bases, with 17 bases spanning the gap. The CDR3 extends over 15 amino acids. Germline assignment: CDR1 SEHNR and CDR2 FQNEAQ (reference sequence). The sequenced sample was T cells isolated from PBMCs. This sequence joins TRBV7-9 and TRBJ1-1; D is unresolved. This clonotype was obtained from a human donor in good health. CDR3 protein: CASSPRTREGTEAFF. The CDR3 nucleotides are TGTGCCAGCAGCCCTAGAACAAGGGAGGGCACTGAAGCTTTCTTT.